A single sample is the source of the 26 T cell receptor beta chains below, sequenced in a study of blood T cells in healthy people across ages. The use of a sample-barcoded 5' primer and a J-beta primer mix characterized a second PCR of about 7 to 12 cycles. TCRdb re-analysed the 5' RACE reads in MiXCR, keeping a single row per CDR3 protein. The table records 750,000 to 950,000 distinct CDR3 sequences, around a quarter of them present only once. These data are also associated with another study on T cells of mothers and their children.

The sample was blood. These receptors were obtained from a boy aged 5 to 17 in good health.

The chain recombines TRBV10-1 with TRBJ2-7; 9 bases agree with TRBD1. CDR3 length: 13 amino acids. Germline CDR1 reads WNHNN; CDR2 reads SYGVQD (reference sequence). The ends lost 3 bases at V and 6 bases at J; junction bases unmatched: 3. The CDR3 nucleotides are TGCGCCAGCAGTGATGGGACAGGGAGCGAGCAGTACTTC. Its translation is CASSDGTGSEQYF.

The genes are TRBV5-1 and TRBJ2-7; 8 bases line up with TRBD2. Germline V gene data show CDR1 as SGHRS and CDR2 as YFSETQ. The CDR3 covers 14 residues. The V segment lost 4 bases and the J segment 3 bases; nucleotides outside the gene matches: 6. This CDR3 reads CASSISGEVYEQYF. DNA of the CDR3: TGCGCCAGCAGCATTAGCGGGGAGGTCTACGAGCAGTACTTC.

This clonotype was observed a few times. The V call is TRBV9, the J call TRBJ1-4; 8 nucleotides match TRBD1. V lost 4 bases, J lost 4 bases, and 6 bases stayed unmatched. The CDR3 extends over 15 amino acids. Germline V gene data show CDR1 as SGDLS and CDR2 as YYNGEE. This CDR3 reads CASSHDRGDNEKLFF. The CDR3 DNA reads TGTGCCAGCAGCCATGACAGGGGAGATAATGAAAAACTGTTTTTT. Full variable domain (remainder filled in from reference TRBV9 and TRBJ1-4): DSGVTQTPKHLITATGQRVTLRCSPRSGDLSVYWYQQSLDQGLQFLIQYYNGEERAKGNILERFSAQQFPDLHSELNLSSLELGDSALYFCASSHDRGDNEKLFFGSGTQLSVL.

The CDR3 loop is CASFKPGQGFYEQYF. Written as DNA, the CDR3 is TGTGCCAGCTTCAAACCGGGACAGGGGTTCTACGAGCAGTACTTC. The V and J genes are TRBV6-1 and TRBJ2-7; the match to TRBD1 covers 10 bases. Trimming took 8 bases from V and 3 from J; bases not matched to a gene: 10. Germline CDR1 MNHNS, CDR2 SASEGT. There are 15 residues in the CDR3.

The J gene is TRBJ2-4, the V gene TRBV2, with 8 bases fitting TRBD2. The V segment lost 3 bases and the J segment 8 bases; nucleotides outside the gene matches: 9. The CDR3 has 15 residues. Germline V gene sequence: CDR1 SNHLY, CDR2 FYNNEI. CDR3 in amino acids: CASSEAGRDVDIQYF. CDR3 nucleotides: TGTGCCAGCAGTGAGGCCGGGAGGGATGTAGACATTCAGTACTTC.

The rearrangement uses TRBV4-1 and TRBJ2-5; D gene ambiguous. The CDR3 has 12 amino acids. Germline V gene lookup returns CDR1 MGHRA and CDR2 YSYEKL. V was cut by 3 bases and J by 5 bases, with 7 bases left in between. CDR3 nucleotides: TGCGCCAGCAGCCAGACCCACGAGACCCAGTACTTC. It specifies CASSQTHETQYF.

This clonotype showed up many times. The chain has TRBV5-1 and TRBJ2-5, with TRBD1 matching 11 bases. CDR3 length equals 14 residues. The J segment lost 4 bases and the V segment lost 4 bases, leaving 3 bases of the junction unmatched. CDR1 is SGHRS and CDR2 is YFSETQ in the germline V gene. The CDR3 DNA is TGCGCCAGCAGCGGCGGGACAGGGGGAGAGACCCAGTACTTC. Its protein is CASSGGTGGETQYF.

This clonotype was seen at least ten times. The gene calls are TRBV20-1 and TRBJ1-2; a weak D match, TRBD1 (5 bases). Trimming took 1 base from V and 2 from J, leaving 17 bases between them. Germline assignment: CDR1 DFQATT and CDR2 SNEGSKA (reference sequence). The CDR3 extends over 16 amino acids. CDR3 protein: CSARVRIEGRNYGYTF. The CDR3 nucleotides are TGCAGTGCTAGAGTGCGTATAGAGGGGCGCAACTATGGCTACACCTTC.

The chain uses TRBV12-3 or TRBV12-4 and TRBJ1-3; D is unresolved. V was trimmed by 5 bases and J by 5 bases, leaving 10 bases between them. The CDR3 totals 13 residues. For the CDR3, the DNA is TGTGCCAGCAGTCCAGGAAAAAGAAACACCATATATTTT. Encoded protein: CASSPGKRNTIYF.

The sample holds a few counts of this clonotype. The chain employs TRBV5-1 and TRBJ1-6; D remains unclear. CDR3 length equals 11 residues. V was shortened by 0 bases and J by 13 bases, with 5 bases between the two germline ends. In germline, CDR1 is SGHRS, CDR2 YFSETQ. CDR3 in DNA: TGCGCCAGCAGCTTGGACGGCCCCCTCCACTTT. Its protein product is CASSLDGPLHF. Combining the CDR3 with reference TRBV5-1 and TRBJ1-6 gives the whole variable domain KAGVTQTPRYLIKTRGQQVTLSCSPISGHRSVSWYQQTPGQGLQFLFEYFSETQRNKGNFPGRFSGRQFSNSRSEMNVSTLELGDSALYLCASSLDGPLHFGNGTRLTVT.

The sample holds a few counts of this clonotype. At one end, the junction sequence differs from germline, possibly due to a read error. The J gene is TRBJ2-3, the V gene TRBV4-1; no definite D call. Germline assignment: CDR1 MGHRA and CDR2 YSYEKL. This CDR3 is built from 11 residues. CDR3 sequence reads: CASRQGDTQYF. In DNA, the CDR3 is TGCGCCAGCAGGCAAGGGGATACGCAGTATTTT.

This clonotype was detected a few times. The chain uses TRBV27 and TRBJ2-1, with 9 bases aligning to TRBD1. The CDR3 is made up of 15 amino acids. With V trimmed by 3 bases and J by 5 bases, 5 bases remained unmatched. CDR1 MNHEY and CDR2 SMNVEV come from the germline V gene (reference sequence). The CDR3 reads CASSFWDRVDNEQFF. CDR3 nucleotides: TGTGCCAGCAGTTTCTGGGACAGGGTTGACAATGAGCAGTTCTTC.

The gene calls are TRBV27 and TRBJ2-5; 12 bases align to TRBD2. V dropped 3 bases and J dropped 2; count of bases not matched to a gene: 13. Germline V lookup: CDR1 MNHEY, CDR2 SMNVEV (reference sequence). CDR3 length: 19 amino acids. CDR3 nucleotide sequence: TGTGCCAGCAGTTTCCCTAGCGGGGGGGCCTTTCCGGCACAAGAGACCCAGTACTTC. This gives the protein CASSFPSGGAFPAQETQYF.

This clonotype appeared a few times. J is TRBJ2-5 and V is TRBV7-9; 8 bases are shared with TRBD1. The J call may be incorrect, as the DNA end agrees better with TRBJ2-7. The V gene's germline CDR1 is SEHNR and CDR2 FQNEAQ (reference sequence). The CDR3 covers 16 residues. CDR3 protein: CASSSRGQGATVEQYF. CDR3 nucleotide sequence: TGTGCCAGCAGCTCTAGAGGGCAGGGGGCCACCGTCGAGCAGTACTTC.

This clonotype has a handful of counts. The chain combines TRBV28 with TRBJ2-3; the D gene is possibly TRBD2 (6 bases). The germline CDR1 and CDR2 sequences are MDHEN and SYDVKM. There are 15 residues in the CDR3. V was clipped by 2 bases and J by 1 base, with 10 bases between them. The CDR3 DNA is TGTGCCAGCAGTTTAATCGCTAGCGGCACAGATACGCAGTATTTT. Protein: CASSLIASGTDTQYF.

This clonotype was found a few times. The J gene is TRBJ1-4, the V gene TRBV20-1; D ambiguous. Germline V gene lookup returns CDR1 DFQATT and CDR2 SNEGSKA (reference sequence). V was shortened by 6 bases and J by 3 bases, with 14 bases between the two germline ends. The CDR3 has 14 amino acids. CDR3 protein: CSATPIGSNEKLFF. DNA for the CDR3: TGCAGTGCAACCCCGATTGGATCTAATGAAAAACTGTTTTTT.

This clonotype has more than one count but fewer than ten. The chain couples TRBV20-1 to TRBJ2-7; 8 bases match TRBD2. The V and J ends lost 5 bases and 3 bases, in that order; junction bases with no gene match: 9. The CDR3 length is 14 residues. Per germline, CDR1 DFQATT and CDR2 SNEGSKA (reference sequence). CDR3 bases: TGCAGTGCTTCAGCGGGGGTCCGCATCTACGAGCAGTACTTC. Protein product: CSASAGVRIYEQYF.

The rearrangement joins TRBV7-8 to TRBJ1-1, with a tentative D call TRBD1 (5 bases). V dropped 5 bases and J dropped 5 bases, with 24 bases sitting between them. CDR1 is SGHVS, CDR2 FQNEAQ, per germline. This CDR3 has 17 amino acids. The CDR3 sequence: CASSLPPWQGGETEAFF. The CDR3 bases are TGTGCCAGCAGCCTCCCGCCGTGGCAGGGCGGTGAGACTGAAGCTTTCTTT. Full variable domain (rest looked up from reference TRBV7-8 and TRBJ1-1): GAGVSQSPRYKVAKRGQDVALRCDPISGHVSLFWYQQALGQGPEFLTYFQNEAQLDKSGLPSDRFFAERPEGSVSTLKIQRTQQEDSAVYLCASSLPPWQGGETEAFFGQGTRLTVV.

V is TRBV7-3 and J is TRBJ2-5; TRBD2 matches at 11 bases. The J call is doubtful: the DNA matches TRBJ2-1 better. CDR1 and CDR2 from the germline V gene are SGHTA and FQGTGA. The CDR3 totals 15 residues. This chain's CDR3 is CASSLTSGVKNEQFF. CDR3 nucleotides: TGTGCCAGCAGCCTGACTAGCGGGGTAAAAAATGAGCAGTTCTTC.

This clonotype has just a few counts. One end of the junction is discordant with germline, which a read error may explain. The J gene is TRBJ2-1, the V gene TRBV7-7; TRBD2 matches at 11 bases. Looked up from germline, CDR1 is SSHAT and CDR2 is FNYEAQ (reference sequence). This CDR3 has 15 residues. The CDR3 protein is CASSSTSGGSDEQSF. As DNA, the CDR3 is TGTGCCAGCAGCTCAACTAGCGGGGGTAGTGATGAGCAGTCCTTC.

CDR3 DNA sequence: TGTGCCAGCAGCCGGCTGAGGGGACAACATAACTATGGCTACACCTTC. Its translation is CASSRLRGQHNYGYTF. This chain links TRBV14 with TRBJ1-2; a possible D gene is TRBD1 (6 bases). CDR3 length: 16 residues. The V gene lost 4 bases and the J gene lost 1 base, with 16 bases spanning the gap. CDR1 and CDR2 (germline): SGHDN, FVKESK.

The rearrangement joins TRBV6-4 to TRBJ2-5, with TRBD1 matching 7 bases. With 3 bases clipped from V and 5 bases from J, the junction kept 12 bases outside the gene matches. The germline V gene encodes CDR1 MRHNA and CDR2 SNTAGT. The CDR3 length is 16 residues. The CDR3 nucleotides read TGTGCCAGCAGTGAGGGTAGGGGGCGATTCGTGGAGACCCAGTACTTC. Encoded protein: CASSEGRGRFVETQYF.

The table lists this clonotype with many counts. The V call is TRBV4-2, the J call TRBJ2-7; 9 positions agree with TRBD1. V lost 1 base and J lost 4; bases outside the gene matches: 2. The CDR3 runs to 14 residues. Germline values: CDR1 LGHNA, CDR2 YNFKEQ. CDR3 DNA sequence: TGTGCCAGCAGCCAAGGGACAGGGGATTACGAGCAGTACTTC. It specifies CASSQGTGDYEQYF.

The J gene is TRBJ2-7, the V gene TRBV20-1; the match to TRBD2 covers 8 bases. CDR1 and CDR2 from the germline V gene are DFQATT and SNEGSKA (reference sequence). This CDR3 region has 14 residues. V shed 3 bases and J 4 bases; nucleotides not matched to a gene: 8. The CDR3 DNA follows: TGCAGTGCTAGGGTGGCGGGAGGCATATACGAGCAGTACTTC. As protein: CSARVAGGIYEQYF.

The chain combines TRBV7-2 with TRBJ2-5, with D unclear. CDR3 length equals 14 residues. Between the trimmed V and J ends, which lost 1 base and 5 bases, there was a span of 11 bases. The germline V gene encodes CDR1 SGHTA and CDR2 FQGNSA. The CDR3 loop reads CASSLVARRETQYF. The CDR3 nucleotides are TGTGCCAGCAGCTTAGTCGCTCGTCGGGAGACCCAGTACTTC.

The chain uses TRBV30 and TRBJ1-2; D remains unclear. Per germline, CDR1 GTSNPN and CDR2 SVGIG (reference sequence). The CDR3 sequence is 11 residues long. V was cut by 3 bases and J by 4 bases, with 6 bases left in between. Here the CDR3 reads CAWSGGYGYTF. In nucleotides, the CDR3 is TGTGCCTGGAGCGGTGGCTATGGCTACACCTTC.